The present TCR beta chain was sequenced within a study of blood T cell repertoires in COVID-19. Produced via immunoSEQ multiplex PCR; TCRdb's table is partial and in-frame only. The sample holds 240,000 or so clones, approximately 90% seen once. CDR1 and CDR2 from the germline V gene are MGHDK and SYGVNS. V dropped 8 bases and J dropped 1 base, with 11 bases sitting between them. This CDR3 spans 13 amino acids. The source of this sequence is a man aged 40-49 years who had recovered from COVID-19. The rearrangement joins TRBV25-1 to TRBJ1-2; perhaps TRBD1 as D (5 bases). The sample taken for sequencing was PBMCs or T cells enriched from blood (not recorded which). The CDR3 region has the DNA TGTGCCAGCTCCCGGGGGGTTAACTATGGCTACACCTTC. Its translation is CASSRGVNYGYTF.